The rows below give T cell receptor beta chains drawn from one sample of a study of T-cell memory formation after mild COVID-19. MiXCR was run by TCRdb on the 5' RACE reads, yielding one entry per CDR3 protein. The table lists a few hundred thousand distinct CDR3 sequences, around a tenth of them singletons, with around a fifth in the top ten. Sequencing used PBMCs or a T cell subset sorted from them (not recorded which). The receptors stem from a man between 18 and 35 years old who had mild COVID-19 (a few samples of this study predate the infection). Cell type and time point are not known. Each CDR3 is given with its conserved first and last residue. D genes are given only for firm matches. Only part of the rows carry a size: once, few, many, or a class if the clone is expanded.

D gene	V gene	J gene	clone size	CDR3 protein	CDR3 DNA
.	TRBV6-5	TRBJ2-1	.	CASSYGGSYNEQFF	TGTGCCAGCAGTTACGGGGGCTCCTACAATGAGCAGTTCTTC
TRBD1	TRBV20-1	TRBJ1-1	many	CSARPGGINTEAFF	TGCAGTGCTAGGCCAGGGGGGATCAACACTGAAGCTTTCTTT
TRBD2	TRBV9	TRBJ2-7	few	CASSVGTSGDYEQYF	TGTGCCAGCAGCGTAGGAACTAGCGGGGACTACGAGCAGTACTTC
.	TRBV6-5	TRBJ2-4	.	CASSPRSEDIQYF	TGTGCCAGCAGTCCGCGCAGTGAAGACATTCAGTACTTC
.	TRBV5-1	TRBJ1-1	many	CASSDPGKAAFF	TGCGCCAGCAGCGATCCAGGGAAGGCAGCTTTCTTT
TRBD1	TRBV6-6	TRBJ1-2	.	CASSYSRDRDPPYGYTF	TGTGCCAGCAGTTACTCCCGGGACAGGGATCCCCCCTATGGCTACACCTTC
TRBD2	TRBV7-2	TRBJ2-3	.	CASSFALAGTDTQYF	TGTGCCAGCAGCTTTGCGCTAGCGGGGACAGATACGCAGTATTTT
.	TRBV6-2/TRBV6-3	TRBJ2-6	few	CAGARAGLSGANVLTF	TGTGCCGGGGCACGGGCAGGCCTTTCTGGGGCCAACGTCCTGACTTTC
.	TRBV6-6	TRBJ2-7	few	CAISPGSIYEQYF	TGTGCCATCAGCCCCGGGTCGATCTACGAGCAGTACTTC
.	TRBV4-3	TRBJ1-2	few	CASSQKIRREVDYGYTF	TGCGCCAGCAGCCAGAAAATCCGCAGGGAAGTTGACTATGGCTACACCTTC
.	TRBV5-1	TRBJ1-2	few	CASGSGANYGYTF	TGCGCCAGCGGTTCAGGGGCTAACTATGGCTACACCTTC
.	TRBV12-3/TRBV12-4	TRBJ1-3	.	CASSNPLGAGNTIYF	TGTGCCAGCAGTAACCCGTTGGGGGCCGGAAACACCATATATTTT
.	TRBV11-2	TRBJ2-3	.	CASSAITVADTQYF	TGTGCCAGCAGTGCCATTACAGTAGCAGATACGCAGTATTTT
TRBD1	TRBV7-8	TRBJ1-1	few	CASSFNGGAGGTEAFF	TGTGCCAGCAGCTTTAATGGGGGCGCAGGGGGCACTGAAGCTTTCTTT
.	TRBV7-8	TRBJ2-3	few	CASSWPGTDTQYF	TGTGCCAGCAGCTGGCCGGGCACAGATACGCAGTATTTT
.	TRBV6-6	TRBJ2-3	many	CASSYIVGAGDTQYF	TGTGCCAGCAGTTACATAGTCGGCGCCGGGGATACGCAGTATTTT
.	TRBV2	TRBJ2-2	few	CASGPRRVGQGAGELFF	TGTGCCAGCGGGCCGAGACGTGTTGGTCAAGGCGCCGGGGAGCTGTTTTTT
.	TRBV2	TRBJ2-1	.	CASGGPYNEQFF	TGTGCCAGCGGGGGGCCGTACAATGAGCAGTTCTTC
TRBD2	TRBV20-1	TRBJ2-1	many	CSADLGLAGVYNEQFF	TGCAGTGCGGACCTGGGACTAGCGGGGGTTTACAATGAGCAGTTCTTC
.	TRBV4-3	TRBJ2-3	few	CASSQDQPGGPLTTQYF	TGCGCCAGCAGCCAAGATCAACCCGGGGGGCCTCTCACAACGCAGTATTTT
TRBD1	TRBV28	TRBJ2-4	few	CASSLSGAGGIRDIQYF	TGTGCCAGCAGTTTATCCGGGGCAGGGGGCATCAGGGACATTCAGTACTTC
.	TRBV3-1	TRBJ2-1	many	CASSQGYNEQFF	TGTGCCAGCAGCCAGGGATACAATGAGCAGTTCTTC
TRBD2	TRBV3-1	TRBJ2-5	.	CASSQAGGPETQYF	TGTGCCAGCAGCCAAGCGGGGGGGCCTGAGACCCAGTACTTC
TRBD1	TRBV3-1	TRBJ1-2	.	CASSLAGGWNYGYTF	TGTGCCAGCTCCCTCGCAGGGGGATGGAACTATGGCTACACCTTC